Listed below are T cell receptor beta chains from one sample, sequenced in a study of cytomegalovirus exposure and HLA in healthy donors. The table came from immunoSEQ multiplex PCR; TCRdb's copy has only in-frame clones and leaves some out. This table has over 150,000 clones, over 70% appearing once. Material for sequencing was PBMCs. The receptors here all came from a man aged 30 to 45 in good health and CMV-seronegative. CDR3s leave out the opening cysteine and the closing phenylalanine or tryptophan. The order of the fields is V gene, D gene, CDR3 protein. A D gene is named only where the DNA matches it firmly.

>TRBV10-3|TRBD2
AISTGLAGTDTQY
>TRBV19|.
ASTPSAGELF
>TRBV7-9|.
ASSLAEATGELF
>TRBV6-5|TRBD2
ASSYMERGYEQY
>TRBV7-9|.
ASSFRSTEAF
>TRBV28|TRBD1
ASNLLIGGDGYP
>TRBV9|.
ASREGQSSTDTQY
>TRBV7-2|TRBD1
ASSIYSGTASYEQY
>TRBV6-1|TRBD1
ASSQTGGRLQPQH
>TRBV6-5|.
ASSYSRGQGGPEAF
>TRBV5-1|TRBD1
ASSPTGSRTDTQY